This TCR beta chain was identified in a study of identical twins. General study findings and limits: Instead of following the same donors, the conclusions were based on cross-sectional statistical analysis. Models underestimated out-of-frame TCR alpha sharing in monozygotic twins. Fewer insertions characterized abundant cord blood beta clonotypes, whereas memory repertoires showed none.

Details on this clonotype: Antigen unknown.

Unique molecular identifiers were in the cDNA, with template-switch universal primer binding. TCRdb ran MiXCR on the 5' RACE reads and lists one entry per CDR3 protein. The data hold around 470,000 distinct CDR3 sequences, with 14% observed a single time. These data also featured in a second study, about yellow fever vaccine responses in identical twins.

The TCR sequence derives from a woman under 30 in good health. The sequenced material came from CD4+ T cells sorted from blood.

The CDR3 region has the DNA TGTGCCAGCAGCCTACGGACTAGCGGGATAACCGGGGAGCTGTTTTTT. This encodes CASSLRTSGITGELFF. This chain joins TRBV11-2 and TRBJ2-2, with 12 bases aligning to TRBD2. Germline CDR1 is SGHAT and CDR2 is FQNNGV. V trimming: 5 bases; J trimming: 5 bases; junction bases outside the gene matches: 6. This CDR3 is built from 16 residues.